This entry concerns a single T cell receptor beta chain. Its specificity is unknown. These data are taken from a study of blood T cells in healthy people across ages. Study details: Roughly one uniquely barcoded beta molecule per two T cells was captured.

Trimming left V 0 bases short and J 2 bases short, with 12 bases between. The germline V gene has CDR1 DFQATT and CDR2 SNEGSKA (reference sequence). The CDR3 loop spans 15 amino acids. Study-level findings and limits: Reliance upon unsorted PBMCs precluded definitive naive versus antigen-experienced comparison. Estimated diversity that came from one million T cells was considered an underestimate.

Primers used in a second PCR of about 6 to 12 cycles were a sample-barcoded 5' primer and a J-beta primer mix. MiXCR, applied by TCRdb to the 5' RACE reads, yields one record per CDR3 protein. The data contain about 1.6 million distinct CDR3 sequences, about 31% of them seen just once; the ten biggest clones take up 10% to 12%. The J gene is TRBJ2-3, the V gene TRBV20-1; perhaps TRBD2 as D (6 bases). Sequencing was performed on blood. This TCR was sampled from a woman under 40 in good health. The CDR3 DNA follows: TGCAGTGCTAGAGATTTTCGCGGGGACACAGATACGCAGTATTTT. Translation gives CSARDFRGDTDTQYF.